The 24 T cell receptor beta chains below were found in one sample sequenced in a study of radiotherapy plus CTLA-4 blockade in lung cancer. The protocol was immunoSEQ multiplex PCR, while the TCRdb copy is restricted to in-frame clones and leaves out a portion. The top ten clones hold 6.5% to 9% of a sample with roughly 50,000 clones, about 88% of them seen once. Material: peripheral blood, obtained from a patient treated with radiotherapy plus ipilimumab. The receptors come from a human donor with non-small cell lung cancer whose response to radiotherapy plus ipilimumab could not be evaluated.

The rearrangement uses TRBV11-2 and TRBJ2-2; 8 positions agree with TRBD1. Trimming took 3 bases from V and 0 from J; bases not matched to a gene: 6. Germline-derived CDR1 and CDR2 are SGHAT and FQNNGV. The CDR3 runs 17 residues. DNA for the CDR3: TGTGCCAGCAGCTTGGGCAGGGGGCTCTCGAACACCGGGGAGCTGTTTTTT. Translating it yields CASSLGRGLSNTGELFF.

The chain carries TRBV9 and TRBJ2-5, with 7 bases aligning to TRBD2. CDR3 length equals 15 residues. The junction had 9 bases not matched to a gene; V was cut back by 3 bases and J by 4 bases. The V gene's germline CDR1 is SGDLS and CDR2 YYNGEE. This chain's CDR3 is CASSGGTIPGETQYF. DNA of the CDR3: TGTGCCAGCAGCGGGGGGACTATACCCGGAGAGACCCAGTACTTC.

J is TRBJ2-7 and V is TRBV4-1; TRBD1 aligns across 10 bases. Trimming took 4 bases from V and 2 from J; bases not matched to a gene: 5. The CDR3 runs to 15 residues. Germline CDR1 MGHRA, CDR2 YSYEKL. CDR3 sequence reads: CASSLPGQGTYEQYF. CDR3 nucleotides: TGCGCCAGCAGCCTGCCGGGACAGGGGACCTACGAGCAGTACTTC.

The chain couples TRBV27 to TRBJ1-5, with D maybe TRBD1 (6 bases). Germline V gene lookup returns CDR1 MNHEY and CDR2 SMNVEV (reference sequence). Trimming took off 3 bases at V and 3 bases at J, with 12 bases between the two ends. CDR3 length equals 15 residues. The CDR3 DNA reads TGTGCCAGCAGTTTGAGGGGGGGCCTCAATCAGCCCCAGCATTTT. Its protein is CASSLRGGLNQPQHF.

The chain uses TRBV5-1 and TRBJ1-1; 10 bases align to TRBD1. Unmatched junction bases numbered 12, after V lost 6 bases and J lost 4 bases. This CDR3 comprises 16 residues. Germline CDR1 reads SGHRS; CDR2 reads YFSETQ. The CDR3: CASTHDRGRGGTEAFF. CDR3 nucleotide sequence: TGCGCCAGCACCCACGACAGGGGGCGTGGAGGCACTGAAGCTTTCTTT.

The chain couples TRBV2 to TRBJ2-5; D is possibly TRBD1 (5 bases). V shed 6 bases and J shed 4 bases, with 12 bases lying between them. The CDR3 is 13 amino acids. CDR1 is SNHLY and CDR2 is FYNNEI in the germline V gene. CDR3 bases: TGTGCCAGCAGAGGGGCGTCCCGAGAGACCCAGTACTTC. This translates into CASRGASRETQYF.

This clone has more than one count but fewer than ten. The V call is TRBV5-6, the J call TRBJ2-7; the match to TRBD1 covers 9 bases. V was pared by 6 bases and J by 1 base, with 8 bases of the junction left unmatched. Germline V gene sequence: CDR1 SGHDT, CDR2 YYEEEE. The CDR3 covers 15 residues. The CDR3 region is CASNNQDRGSYEQYF. Here the CDR3 DNA reads TGTGCCAGCAACAACCAGGACAGGGGTTCCTACGAGCAGTACTTC.

V gene TRBV7-2 combines with J gene TRBJ2-3; 10 bases fit TRBD2. V was clipped by 1 base and J by 6 bases; unmatched bases: 13. The CDR3 covers 18 residues. Germline V gene data show CDR1 as SGHTA and CDR2 as FQGNSA. In nucleotides, the CDR3 is TGTGCCAGCAGCTTAGTTTCTGCTAGCGGGGGTCCTCCGGATACGCAGTATTTT. It yields the protein CASSLVSASGGPPDTQYF.

This clone came up once. The chain recombines TRBV9 with TRBJ1-4; possible D gene TRBD1, 6 bases. From germline, CDR1 is SGDLS and CDR2 YYNGEE. V shed 4 bases and J shed 4 bases, with 8 bases lying between them. The CDR3 totals 13 residues. CDR3 sequence: CASSMDSNEKLFF. The CDR3 bases are TGTGCCAGCAGCATGGACAGTAATGAAAAACTGTTTTTT. Full variable domain (rest looked up from reference TRBV9 and TRBJ1-4): DSGVTQTPKHLITATGQRVTLRCSPRSGDLSVYWYQQSLDQGLQFLIQYYNGEERAKGNILERFSAQQFPDLHSELNLSSLELGDSALYFCASSMDSNEKLFFGSGTQLSVL.

The V call is TRBV11-2, the J call TRBJ2-1; perhaps TRBD1 as D (6 bases). V lost 5 bases, J lost 2 bases, and 13 bases lay in between. The CDR3 runs to 15 residues. Germline V gene sequence: CDR1 SGHAT, CDR2 FQNNGV. The CDR3 region is CASSLNRDTYNEQFF. DNA for the CDR3: TGTGCCAGCAGCCTCAACAGGGATACCTACAATGAGCAGTTCTTC.

This sequence joins TRBV29-1 and TRBJ2-7; TRBD1 might be the D (6 bases). Trimming stripped 4 bases from V and 5 bases from J, with 15 bases between. The germline CDR1 and CDR2 sequences are SQVTM and ANQGSEA. There are 13 residues in the CDR3. The CDR3 here is CSVAPQGENEQYF. Written as DNA, the CDR3 is TGCAGCGTTGCACCACAGGGCGAGAACGAGCAGTACTTC.

The CDR3 is CASSPTGGGSGANVLTF. The CDR3 nucleotides read TGCGCCAGCAGCCCCACAGGGGGCGGGTCTGGGGCCAACGTCCTGACTTTC. V gene TRBV5-1 combines with J gene TRBJ2-6; 9 bases align to TRBD1. Germline values: CDR1 SGHRS, CDR2 YFSETQ. The CDR3 runs 17 residues. Losses at the gene ends were 4 bases for V and 1 base for J; bases not matched to a gene: 6. Variable domain in full (rest from reference TRBV5-1 and TRBJ2-6): KAGVTQTPRYLIKTRGQQVTLSCSPISGHRSVSWYQQTPGQGLQFLFEYFSETQRNKGNFPGRFSGRQFSNSRSEMNVSTLELGDSALYLCASSPTGGGSGANVLTFGAGSRLTVL.

V is TRBV19 and J is TRBJ1-4; 7 bases are a match to TRBD1. The V gene's germline CDR1 is LNHDA and CDR2 SQIVND (reference sequence). V lost 5 bases to trimming and J lost 5 bases; unmatched junction nucleotides: 5. The CDR3 is 14 residues long. CDR3 nucleotide sequence: TGTGCCAGTAGTGTACAGGGGCCCAATGAAAAACTGTTTTTT. Translation gives CASSVQGPNEKLFF. The whole variable domain, remainder taken from reference TRBV19 and TRBJ1-4, is DGGITQSPKYLFRKEGQNVTLSCEQNLNHDAMYWYRQDPGQGLRLIYYSQIVNDFQKGDIAEGYSVSREKKESFPLTVTSAQKNPTAFYLCASSVQGPNEKLFFGSGTQLSVL.

The chain has TRBV5-1 and TRBJ1-2; 7 bases are a match to TRBD1. The CDR3 runs 13 residues. The V segment lost 4 bases and the J segment 12 bases; nucleotides outside the gene matches: 12. Germline V gene sequence: CDR1 SGHRS, CDR2 YFSETQ. The CDR3 loop is CASSPRGPTGDTF. The CDR3 DNA reads as TGCGCCAGCAGCCCGAGGGGCCCCACAGGGGACACCTTC.

The rearrangement uses TRBV19 and TRBJ1-6; possible D gene TRBD1, 6 bases. The CDR3 covers 18 residues. V lost 6 bases and J lost 0, with 18 bases in between. CDR1 is LNHDA, CDR2 SQIVND, per germline (reference sequence). CDR3 amino acids: CASRRSGEGVSYNSPLHF. DNA of the CDR3: TGTGCCAGTAGGAGATCGGGTGAGGGGGTCTCCTATAATTCACCCCTCCACTTT.

The rearrangement uses TRBV5-4 and TRBJ1-1; 10 bases fit TRBD1. The germline gives CDR1 SGHNT, CDR2 YYREEE (reference sequence). J was trimmed by 4 bases and V by 6 bases; bases with no gene match: 6. The CDR3 contains 14 residues. The CDR3 DNA reads TGTGCCAGCACGAGACAGGGGGCCAGCACTGAAGCTTTCTTT. This gives the protein CASTRQGASTEAFF.

J is TRBJ2-3 and V is TRBV5-1; TRBD2 matches at 8 bases. Germline V gene lookup returns CDR1 SGHRS and CDR2 YFSETQ. The CDR3 has 16 amino acids. The V gene end was trimmed by 0 bases and the J gene end by 3 bases; junction bases not matched to a gene: 6. CDR3 bases: TGCGCCAGCAGCTTGGGAGCAGCGGGAGCAACAGATACGCAGTATTTT. This encodes CASSLGAAGATDTQYF.

The chain joins TRBV18 to TRBJ2-1; TRBD2 matches at 16 bases. The germline V gene encodes CDR1 KGHSH and CDR2 LQKENI. After removal of 0 bases from V and 4 bases from J, the junction contained 3 bases not matched to a gene. The CDR3 consists of 18 residues. The CDR3 DNA reads TGTGCCAGCTCACCACCGGGACTAGCGGGAGGGAGATACAATGAGCAGTTCTTC. Its protein product is CASSPPGLAGGRYNEQFF.

The chain has TRBV2 and TRBJ2-5; D is ambiguous. Trimming removed 5 bases at V and 9 bases at J, with 10 bases between. The CDR3 consists of 11 residues. Germline V gives CDR1 SNHLY, CDR2 FYNNEI. CDR3 region: CASSRFGSQYF. CDR3 DNA: TGTGCCAGCAGTAGGTTCGGGTCCCAGTACTTC.

This chain links TRBV13 with TRBJ2-7; 7 nucleotides match TRBD2. Trimming took 8 bases from V and 3 from J; bases not matched to a gene: 7. Germline V CDR1 and CDR2: PRHDT, FYEKMQ (reference sequence). The length of the CDR3 is 13 residues. The CDR3 here is CASGPGLDYEQYF. CDR3 DNA sequence: TGTGCCAGCGGCCCCGGACTAGACTACGAGCAGTACTTC.

The chain employs TRBV7-2 and TRBJ1-2; 7 bases agree with TRBD1. With V trimmed by 6 bases and J by 4 bases, 5 bases remained unmatched. This CDR3 contains 13 residues. Per germline, CDR1 SGHTA and CDR2 FQGNSA. The CDR3 reads CASSSTGIYGYTF. CDR3 bases: TGTGCCAGCAGTTCGACAGGGATCTATGGCTACACCTTC.

This chain uses TRBV19 with TRBJ1-1; 8 bases map to TRBD1. J lost 3 bases, V lost 5 bases, and 5 bases had no gene match. Germline values: CDR1 LNHDA, CDR2 SQIVND (reference sequence). CDR3 length equals 14 residues. The CDR3 DNA sequence: TGTGCCAGTAGTGGACAGGGCAGGGACACTGAAGCTTTCTTT. Amino acids: CASSGQGRDTEAFF.

This clone was recorded only once. J is TRBJ1-2 and V is TRBV15; D uncertain. The CDR3 contains 13 residues. The V gene's germline CDR1 is LNHNV and CDR2 YYDKDF (reference sequence). V was pared by 0 bases and J by 9 bases, with 11 bases between. CDR3 nucleotide sequence: TGTGCCACCAGCAGAGATCGTCAGGATAGCTACACCTTC. Protein: CATSRDRQDSYTF.

The V gene is TRBV19, the J gene TRBJ2-5, with a possible D match to TRBD2 (5 bases). In germline, CDR1 is LNHDA, CDR2 SQIVND (reference sequence). The CDR3 length is 13 residues. V lost 5 bases and J 3 bases, leaving 10 bases between the germline ends. The DNA of the CDR3 is TGTGCCAGTAGTCAGAACGGGGAAGAGACCCAGTACTTC. This translates into CASSQNGEETQYF.